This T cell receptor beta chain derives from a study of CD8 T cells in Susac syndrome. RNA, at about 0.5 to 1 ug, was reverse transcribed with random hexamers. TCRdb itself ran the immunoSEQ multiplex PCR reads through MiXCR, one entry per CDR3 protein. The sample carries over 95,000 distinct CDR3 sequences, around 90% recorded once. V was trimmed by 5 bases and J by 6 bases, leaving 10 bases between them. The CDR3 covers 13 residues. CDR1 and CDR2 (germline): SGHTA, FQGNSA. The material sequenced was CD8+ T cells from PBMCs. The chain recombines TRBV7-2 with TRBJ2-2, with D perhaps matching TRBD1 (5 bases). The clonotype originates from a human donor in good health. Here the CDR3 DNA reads TGTGCCAGCAGCCGCAGGGATGCCGGGGAGCTGTTTTTT. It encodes CASSRRDAGELFF.